The rows below give T cell receptor beta chains drawn from one sample of a study of monozygotic twins with inflammatory bowel disease. Reanalyzing the 5' RACE reads, TCRdb keeps one entry per CDR3 protein, without DNA. This sample contains over 200,000 distinct CDR3 sequences. The sample taken for sequencing was blood. These receptors originate from a human donor with ulcerative colitis or Crohn's disease, or a healthy co-twin of an affected twin (not recorded which). Both conserved end residues are part of each CDR3.

V	J	CDR3
TRBV6-1	TRBJ2-3	CASAKADPGPDTQYF
TRBV25-1	TRBJ2-6	CASSDQGVPRAGANVLTF
TRBV18	TRBJ2-7	CASSPESYEQYF
TRBV9	TRBJ2-5	CASSVVPVRGTQYF
TRBV5-1	TRBJ2-1	CASSLSGGNEQFF
TRBV20-1	TRBJ2-7	CSARGQGLEQYF
TRBV4-1	TRBJ1-5	CASSQADREGQPQHF
TRBV7-2	TRBJ2-3	CASSIEERGDADTQYF
TRBV7-2	TRBJ1-3	CASSRDPWTGNTIYF
TRBV19	TRBJ1-5	CASGQGTLQPQHF
TRBV5-6	TRBJ2-1	CASSPRRRSSRSYNEQFF
TRBV10-3	TRBJ2-3	CAIRREQLTDTQYF
TRBV20-1	TRBJ2-7	CSARGQGRYEQYF
TRBV27	TRBJ2-7	CASSPINRGTYEQYF
TRBV20-1	TRBJ2-3	CSASRSGGSGDTQYF
TRBV20-1	TRBJ1-2	CSGFRRGGGASYGYTF
TRBV6-5	TRBJ1-2	CASSYGGGLYGYTF
TRBV20-1	TRBJ2-2	CSARKAQGHTGELFF
TRBV15	TRBJ2-4	CATSRDRTGNIQYF
TRBV6-1	TRBJ1-5	CASSRLIPEPQHF
TRBV24-1	TRBJ2-2	CATSDRFKRGSNTGELFF
TRBV20-1	TRBJ2-1	CSALTRGQASYNEQFF
TRBV11-2	TRBJ2-3	CASSLSSGGPLKQYF
TRBV4-1	TRBJ2-1	CASSRSGEPYNEQFF
TRBV12-3/TRBV12-4	TRBJ2-4	CASSSPSRGLDIQYF
TRBV3-1	TRBJ2-7	CASSQEEARMYF
TRBV5-1	TRBJ2-6	CASSLEARFLSGANVLTF
TRBV20-1	TRBJ1-5	CSALGGNQPQHF
TRBV5-1	TRBJ2-3	CASSASTDTQYF
TRBV5-4	TRBJ2-3	CASSLSGTDTQYF
TRBV7-6	TRBJ2-3	CASSLRGGYATDTQYF
TRBV7-8	TRBJ1-2	CASSLKPAVEFYGYTF
TRBV7-9	TRBJ1-5	CASSLPSYSNQPQHF
TRBV5-1	TRBJ1-1	CASSPGQAGVVYAEAFF
TRBV20-1	TRBJ2-7	CSAPGLAGGPSEQYF
TRBV4-1	TRBJ1-1	CASSLRAGGNTEAFF
TRBV29-1	TRBJ1-1	CSVEDRGLNTEAFF
TRBV7-2	TRBJ1-1	CASSSQTGVGTEAFF
TRBV2	TRBJ1-1	CASSVGGMQMNTEAFF
TRBV6-1	TRBJ2-1	CASRGLLAETYNEQFF